The 26 T cell receptor beta chains reported below all come from one sample, sequenced in a study of CD8 T cells in Susac syndrome. Random-hexamer reverse transcription was applied to roughly 0.5 to 1 ug RNA. TCRdb used MiXCR to reprocess the immunoSEQ multiplex PCR reads, holding one entry per CDR3 protein. This table has some 300,000 distinct CDR3 sequences, around 89% appearing once. What was sequenced was CD8+ T cells from PBMCs. All receptors derive from a human donor with multiple sclerosis.

The CDR3 nucleotides read TGTGCCAGCAGCTCGGGACAGGGAATTACTGAAGCTTTCTTT. Its translation is CASSSGQGITEAFF. The chain recombines TRBV13 with TRBJ1-1; 9 bases are shared with TRBD1. The CDR3 covers 14 residues. Trimming removed 4 bases from V and 5 bases from J; junction bases left unmatched: 5. CDR1 and CDR2 from the germline V gene are PRHDT and FYEKMQ (reference sequence).

This rearrangement joins TRBV6-2 or TRBV6-3 to TRBJ2-6, with D possibly matching TRBD1 (5 bases). Germline loops: CDR1 MNHEY, CDR2 SVGEGT. The CDR3 is 15 residues long. V was pared by 7 bases and J by 1 base, with 11 bases between. The CDR3 sequence: CASTDSPSGANVLTF. The CDR3 DNA is TGTGCCAGCACCGACAGCCCGTCTGGGGCCAACGTCCTGACTTTC.

The chain employs TRBV5-6 and TRBJ1-1; 7 bases match TRBD1. The CDR3 has 15 residues. J lost 0 bases, V lost 4 bases, and 6 bases had no gene match. Germline CDR1 reads SGHDT; CDR2 reads YYEEEE. CDR3 sequence: CASSDYRGMNTEAFF. DNA for the CDR3: TGTGCCAGCAGCGATTACAGGGGCATGAACACTGAAGCTTTCTTT. The complete variable domain, with remaining parts taken from reference TRBV5-6 and TRBJ1-1, reads DAGVTQSPTHLIKTRGQQVTLRCSPKSGHDTVSWYQQALGQGPQFIFQYYEEEERQRGNFPDRFSGHQFPNYSSELNVNALLLGDSALYLCASSDYRGMNTEAFFGQGTRLTVV.

The chain uses TRBV11-2 and TRBJ2-1, with D maybe TRBD2 (6 bases). V was cut by 0 bases and J by 14 bases, with 20 bases left in between. Germline-derived CDR1 and CDR2 are SGHAT and FQNNGV. This CDR3 contains 15 residues. Written as DNA, the CDR3 is TGTGCCAGCAGCTTAGATCCTGGGGCTAGCGCCGGGGAGTTCTTC. Residues: CASSLDPGASAGEFF.

This rearrangement joins TRBV15 to TRBJ2-1, with a weak D call TRBD1 (6 bases). Germline CDR1 reads LNHNV; CDR2 reads YYDKDF (reference sequence). The CDR3 is 15 residues long. The V and J ends lost 0 bases and 1 base respectively, with 7 bases between them. CDR3 sequence: CATSRDRGSYNEQFF. In DNA form, the CDR3 reads TGTGCCACCAGCAGAGACAGGGGATCCTACAATGAGCAGTTCTTC.

The chain couples TRBV7-3 to TRBJ2-1; the match to TRBD2 covers 9 bases. Germline V gene sequence: CDR1 SGHTA, CDR2 FQGTGA. The CDR3 totals 14 residues. J lost 6 bases, V lost 4 bases, and 4 bases had no gene match. The CDR3 loop reads CASSSGLATNEQFF. In DNA form, the CDR3 reads TGTGCCAGCAGCTCGGGACTAGCTACCAATGAGCAGTTCTTC.

This clonotype showed up just once. The gene calls are TRBV7-3 and TRBJ1-1; a possible D gene is TRBD1 (6 bases). This CDR3 is built from 15 residues. Germline V gene data show CDR1 as SGHTA and CDR2 as FQGTGA. V was clipped by 1 base and J by 4 bases, with 13 bases between them. CDR3 protein: CASSLIAGESTEAFF. Written as DNA, the CDR3 is TGTGCCAGCAGCTTAATTGCAGGGGAGTCCACTGAAGCTTTCTTT.

The rearrangement joins TRBV12-3 or TRBV12-4 to TRBJ2-1; TRBD2 matches 7 bases. The CDR3 spans 17 residues. With V trimmed by 1 base and J by 4 bases, 10 bases remained unmatched. DNA for the CDR3: TGTGCCAGCAGTTTAGATGGGCGGGGGACTATTTACAATGAGCAGTTCTTC. The encoded protein is CASSLDGRGTIYNEQFF.

The rearrangement uses TRBV14 and TRBJ2-1, with TRBD2 matching 13 bases. Per germline, CDR1 SGHDN and CDR2 FVKESK. The V segment lost 3 bases and the J segment 0 bases; nucleotides outside the gene matches: 8. The CDR3 contains 19 residues. DNA for the CDR3: TGTGCCAGCAGCCATGACCCGGGACTAGCGGGGCGCTCCTACAATGAGCAGTTCTTC. Residues: CASSHDPGLAGRSYNEQFF. Complete variable domain (other parts from reference TRBV14 and TRBJ2-1): EAGVTQFPSHSVIEKGQTVTLRCDPISGHDNLYWYRRVMGKEIKFLLHFVKESKQDESGMPNNRFLAERTGGTYSTLKVQPAELEDSGVYFCASSHDPGLAGRSYNEQFFGPGTRLTVL.

The chain uses TRBV2 and TRBJ1-6; perhaps TRBD1 as D (6 bases). V was trimmed by 2 bases and J by 0 bases, leaving 20 bases between them. Germline CDR1 reads SNHLY; CDR2 reads FYNNEI. There are 20 residues in the CDR3. The CDR3 is CASSEILEWGASSYNSPLHF. DNA of the CDR3: TGTGCCAGCAGTGAAATCTTGGAGTGGGGGGCCAGCTCCTATAATTCACCCCTCCACTTT.

The chain carries TRBV6-5 and TRBJ1-1; D remains ambiguous. The length of the CDR3 is 13 residues. V shed 7 bases and J shed 1 base, with 10 bases lying between them. Germline V gene data show CDR1 as MNHEY and CDR2 as SVGAGI. The CDR3 sequence is CASKAVRNTEAFF. CDR3 DNA: TGTGCCAGCAAGGCTGTGCGGAACACTGAAGCTTTCTTT.

The DNA for the CDR3 is TGCAGCCTAACCGAAAGGTTGAGCACAGATACGCAGTATTTT. Residues: CSLTERLSTDTQYF. The chain is built from TRBV29-1 and TRBJ2-3; D is ambiguous. Germline V gene lookup returns CDR1 SQVTM and CDR2 ANQGSEA. There are 14 residues in the CDR3. The V and J ends lost 8 bases and 0 bases respectively, with 15 bases between them.

This rearrangement joins TRBV19 to TRBJ2-1; D gene unclear. This CDR3 comprises 15 residues. Trimming took off 2 bases at V and 6 bases at J, with 14 bases between the two ends. CDR1 is LNHDA and CDR2 is SQIVND in the germline V gene (reference sequence). The CDR3 sequence: CASSISLSPGNEQFF. CDR3 nucleotides: TGTGCCAGTAGTATATCCCTCTCCCCGGGCAATGAGCAGTTCTTC.

The table lists this clonotype with a count of one. This chain uses TRBV5-5 with TRBJ1-2; D possibly corresponds to TRBD1 (5 bases). Per germline, CDR1 SGHKS and CDR2 YYEKEE (reference sequence). This CDR3 comprises 15 residues. V lost 0 bases, J lost 0 bases, and 9 bases lay in between. Written as DNA, the CDR3 is TGTGCCAGCAGCTTGGACAGGCTGGCTAACTATGGCTACACCTTC. Protein sequence: CASSLDRLANYGYTF.

This chain links TRBV6-4 with TRBJ2-3, with 7 bases that match TRBD2. The CDR3 loop spans 15 amino acids. From germline, CDR1 is MRHNA and CDR2 SNTAGT. The ends lost 3 bases at V and 0 bases at J; junction bases unmatched: 3. The CDR3 region has the DNA TGTGCCAGCAGTGAGGGTAGCGGGAGCACAGATACGCAGTATTTT. Translating it yields CASSEGSGSTDTQYF.

The gene calls are TRBV19 and TRBJ1-1; TRBD1 matches at 7 bases. Per germline, CDR1 LNHDA and CDR2 SQIVND (reference sequence). Trimming cost V 2 bases and J 1 base; bases outside gene matches: 10. The length of the CDR3 is 17 residues. The CDR3 loop reads CASSIWARQGSNTEAFF. CDR3 bases: TGTGCCAGTAGTATATGGGCCAGACAGGGTTCGAACACTGAAGCTTTCTTT.

The V call is TRBV19, the J call TRBJ1-1, with D perhaps TRBD1 (6 bases). The CDR3 spans 15 residues. The V gene's germline CDR1 is LNHDA and CDR2 SQIVND (reference sequence). Trimming took off 7 bases at V and 0 bases at J, with 15 bases between the two ends. This chain's CDR3 is CASTLSGTMNTEAFF. The CDR3 DNA reads as TGTGCCAGTACCCTTAGTGGGACAATGAACACTGAAGCTTTCTTT.

V usage is TRBV5-1 and J usage is TRBJ1-1; the D gene is possibly TRBD1 (5 bases). The length of the CDR3 is 12 residues. The germline gives CDR1 SGHRS, CDR2 YFSETQ. V lost 2 bases to trimming and J lost 7 bases, with 9 bases between them. The CDR3 loop reads CASSLGAGEAFF. DNA of the CDR3: TGCGCCAGCAGCTTAGGGGCGGGTGAAGCTTTCTTT. The whole variable domain, filled in from reference TRBV5-1 and TRBJ1-1, reads KAGVTQTPRYLIKTRGQQVTLSCSPISGHRSVSWYQQTPGQGLQFLFEYFSETQRNKGNFPGRFSGRQFSNSRSEMNVSTLELGDSALYLCASSLGAGEAFFGQGTRLTVV.

J is TRBJ2-5 and V is TRBV29-1; D unresolved. CDR1 SQVTM and CDR2 ANQGSEA come from the germline V gene. CDR3 length: 13 residues. V lost 3 bases, J lost 1 base, and 9 bases lay in between. CDR3: CSVDGDIQETQYF. The CDR3 nucleotides read TGCAGCGTTGACGGAGACATCCAAGAGACCCAGTACTTC.

The V gene is TRBV11-2, the J gene TRBJ2-1; no clear D. The CDR3 has 14 amino acids. Trimming took 1 base from V and 7 from J, leaving 11 bases between them. The germline CDR1 and CDR2 sequences are SGHAT and FQNNGV. CDR3 DNA sequence: TGTGCCAGCAGCTTAGGACGGTGGGCGAATGAGCAGTTCTTC. Translating it yields CASSLGRWANEQFF.

V usage is TRBV4-3 and J usage is TRBJ2-7, with 7 bases aligning to TRBD1. Per the germline V gene, CDR1 is LGHNA and CDR2 is YSLEER. The J segment lost 3 bases and the V segment lost 4 bases, leaving 9 bases of the junction unmatched. This CDR3 spans 15 amino acids. The CDR3 protein is CASSRGRTGHYEQYF. CDR3 DNA sequence: TGCGCCAGCAGCCGTGGGCGGACAGGCCACTACGAGCAGTACTTC.

The rearrangement links TRBV4-2 to TRBJ2-6, with D possibly matching TRBD2 (5 bases). This CDR3 is built from 17 residues. Looked up from germline, CDR1 is LGHNA and CDR2 is YNFKEQ. V was pared by 0 bases and J by 1 base, with 10 bases between. The CDR3: CASSQDGDVSGANVLTF. The DNA of the CDR3 is TGTGCCAGCAGCCAAGACGGGGATGTTTCTGGGGCCAACGTCCTGACTTTC.

This chain joins TRBV7-3 and TRBJ1-2; 10 positions agree with TRBD1. Germline V gene sequence: CDR1 SGHTA, CDR2 FQGTGA. The CDR3 extends over 15 amino acids. V was clipped by 5 bases and J by 3 bases; unmatched bases: 6. The CDR3 region has the DNA TGTGCCAGCAGCCATGGGACAGGGGCCGACTATGGCTACACCTTC. It codes for CASSHGTGADYGYTF.

CDR3 in amino acids: CASSPKIATNEKLFF. The DNA for the CDR3 is TGTGCCAGCAGCCCTAAGATTGCAACTAATGAAAAACTGTTTTTT. V usage is TRBV9 and J usage is TRBJ1-4; D gene ambiguous. The germline gives CDR1 SGDLS, CDR2 YYNGEE. This CDR3 region has 15 residues. Trimming removed 4 bases from V and 0 bases from J, with 10 bases in between.

This clonotype was counted a few times. In nucleotides, the CDR3 is TGTGCCATCGGGGTCGGGGGATCCTACAATGAGCAGTTCTTC. Protein sequence: CAIGVGGSYNEQFF. The chain joins TRBV6-1 to TRBJ2-1; D is perhaps TRBD2 (6 bases). The CDR3 sequence is 14 residues long. V shed 10 bases and J shed 1 base, with 14 bases lying between them. Germline-derived CDR1 and CDR2 are MNHNS and SASEGT.

The chain links TRBV21-1 to TRBJ1-1. TRBV21-1 is deemed a pseudogene. The CDR3 extends over 16 amino acids. The CDR3 sequence: CASSKAGQGGRTEAFF. The CDR3 DNA sequence: TGTGCCAGCAGCAAAGCGGGTCAGGGAGGAAGGACTGAAGCTTTCTTT.